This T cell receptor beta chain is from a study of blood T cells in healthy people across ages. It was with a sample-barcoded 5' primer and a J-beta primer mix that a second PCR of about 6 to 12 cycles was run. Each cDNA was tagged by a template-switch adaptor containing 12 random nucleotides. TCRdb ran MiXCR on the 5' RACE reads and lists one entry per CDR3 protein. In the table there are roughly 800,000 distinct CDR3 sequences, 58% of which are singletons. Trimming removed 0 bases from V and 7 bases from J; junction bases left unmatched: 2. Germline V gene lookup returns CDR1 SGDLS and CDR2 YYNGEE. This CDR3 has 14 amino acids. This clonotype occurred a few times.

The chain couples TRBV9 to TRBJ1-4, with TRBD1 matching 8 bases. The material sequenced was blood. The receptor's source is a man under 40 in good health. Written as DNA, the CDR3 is TGTGCCAGCAGCGTAGGTGGGACAGGTGAAAAACTGTTTTTT. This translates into CASSVGGTGEKLFF.